What follows are 28 T cell receptor beta chains derived from one specimen sequenced in a study of cytomegalovirus exposure and HLA in healthy donors. With 60 Vbeta and 13 Jbeta primers, the PCR was carried out. Only in-frame clones appear in the TCRdb table, and some are missing; sequencing was by immunoSEQ multiplex PCR. Among about 140,000 clones, roughly three fifths were seen once, and the ten largest hold approximately 1.7%. Sequenced sample: PBMCs. Every receptor here comes from a male donor in good health and CMV-seronegative.

The V call is TRBV7-3, the J call TRBJ2-3, with 8 bases identical to TRBD2. Germline V gives CDR1 SGHTA, CDR2 FQGTGA. V was pared by 1 base and J by 7 bases, with 10 bases of the junction left unmatched. There are 16 residues in the CDR3. CDR3 sequence (DNA): TGTGCCAGCAGCTTAAACCCGGGACTAGGGGGTAATACGCAGTATTTT. Its protein product is CASSLNPGLGGNTQYF.

The rearrangement links TRBV9 to TRBJ1-2; a possible D gene is TRBD1 (6 bases). CDR1 and CDR2 (germline): SGDLS, YYNGEE. The CDR3 extends over 14 amino acids. V was cut by 4 bases and J by 0 bases, with 10 bases left in between. The CDR3 loop reads CASSPRQANYGYTF. As DNA, the CDR3 is TGTGCCAGCAGCCCCCGACAGGCTAACTATGGCTACACCTTC.

The genes are TRBV30 and TRBJ1-2; 7 nucleotides agree with TRBD1. Per the germline V gene, CDR1 is GTSNPN and CDR2 is SVGIG (reference sequence). The junction had 2 bases not matched to a gene; V was cut back by 5 bases and J by 8 bases. The CDR3 runs to 10 residues. The CDR3, as DNA: TGTGCCTGGTGGACAGGCGGCTACACCTTC. Translated: CAWWTGGYTF.

The CDR3 sequence: CASSLTENLYGYTF. CDR3 nucleotides: TGTGCCAGCAGCCTGACAGAAAACCTCTATGGCTACACCTTC. The chain employs TRBV7-8 and TRBJ1-2; perhaps TRBD1 as D (5 bases). CDR1 is SGHVS and CDR2 is FQNEAQ in the germline V gene. The ends were cut back, 5 bases at V and 4 bases at J, with 14 bases in the middle. The CDR3 has 14 amino acids.

This chain joins TRBV19 and TRBJ2-3; 7 bases agree with TRBD1. V lost 5 bases to trimming and J lost 2 bases; unmatched junction nucleotides: 19. CDR1 is LNHDA, CDR2 SQIVND, per germline (reference sequence). This CDR3 contains 19 residues. The CDR3 sequence: CASSHYLDPGQITTDTQYF. In DNA form, the CDR3 reads TGTGCCAGTAGTCATTATCTAGACCCGGGACAGATAACCACAGATACGCAGTATTTT.

This clone was detected a few times. This rearrangement joins TRBV7-3 to TRBJ2-5; possible D gene TRBD2, 6 bases. Germline CDR1 SGHTA, CDR2 FQGTGA. The V gene lost 3 bases and the J gene lost 5 bases, with 13 bases spanning the gap. The CDR3 consists of 14 residues. The DNA for the CDR3 is TGTGCCAGCAGCTTCCAGGGTGGGGGGGAGACCCAGTACTTC. This encodes CASSFQGGGETQYF. Supplemented by reference TRBV7-3 and TRBJ2-5, the full variable domain reads GAGVSQTPSNKVTEKGKYVELRCDPISGHTALYWYRQSLGQGPEFLIYFQGTGAADDSGLPNDRFFAVRPEGSVSTLKIQRTERGDSAVYLCASSFQGGGETQYFGPGTRLLVL.

Details on this clone: Germline and junction disagree at one end, which may indicate a read error. This chain links TRBV7-9 with TRBJ1-1; D perhaps matches TRBD1 (5 bases). CDR1 is SEHNR and CDR2 is FQNEAQ in the germline V gene (reference sequence). The CDR3 sequence is 12 residues long. The CDR3 protein is CSSSQGNTEAFF. The CDR3 region has the DNA TGTTCCAGCAGCCAGGGTAACACTGAAGCTTTCTTT.

V usage is TRBV2 and J usage is TRBJ2-1; the D gene is possibly TRBD1 (5 bases). The V and J ends lost 8 bases and 0 bases respectively, with 8 bases between them. The germline gives CDR1 SNHLY, CDR2 FYNNEI. The CDR3 runs to 13 residues. This CDR3 is CASGQGSYNEQFF. The CDR3 nucleotides read TGTGCCAGCGGGCAGGGCTCCTACAATGAGCAGTTCTTC.

This sequence joins TRBV5-6 and TRBJ2-7; D may be TRBD2 (5 bases). Germline V gene lookup returns CDR1 SGHDT and CDR2 YYEEEE. This CDR3 comprises 11 residues. Trimming shortened V by 7 bases and J by 6 bases, and 11 bases separated the two germline ends. Written as DNA, the CDR3 is TGTGCCAGCGAAATGGGAGTCGAGCAGTACTTC. This sequence encodes CASEMGVEQYF.

This clone has a handful of counts. The chain couples TRBV5-1 to TRBJ2-1; possible D gene TRBD2, 5 bases. The CDR3 runs to 14 residues. Trimming pared 0 bases from V and 7 bases from J, leaving 11 bases between. Germline V lookup: CDR1 SGHRS, CDR2 YFSETQ. This CDR3 is CASSLGLAMNEQFF. DNA for the CDR3: TGCGCCAGCAGCTTGGGGCTAGCAATGAATGAGCAGTTCTTC.

J is TRBJ1-4 and V is TRBV19; D uncertain. V lost 6 bases and J lost 2, with 10 bases in between. This CDR3 spans 14 amino acids. Looked up from germline, CDR1 is LNHDA and CDR2 is SQIVND (reference sequence). The CDR3 DNA sequence: TGTGCCAGTAGCGCGAGACTGACTAATGAAAAACTGTTTTTT. Amino acid sequence: CASSARLTNEKLFF.

V usage is TRBV6-1 and J usage is TRBJ1-5; D is perhaps TRBD1 (6 bases). The V gene lost 3 bases and the J gene lost 0 bases, with 12 bases spanning the gap. The CDR3 loop spans 16 amino acids. The germline CDR1 and CDR2 sequences are MNHNS and SASEGT. The CDR3 bases are TGTGCCAGCAGTGAGGGGGCGAGCTATAGCAATCAGCCCCAGCATTTT. Its translation: CASSEGASYSNQPQHF.

This chain joins TRBV19 and TRBJ2-2; 8 positions match TRBD2. V lost 5 bases, J lost 5 bases, and 7 bases stayed unmatched. The germline V gene has CDR1 LNHDA and CDR2 SQIVND (reference sequence). The CDR3 sequence is 15 residues long. This CDR3 reads CASSPGGPGTGELFF. The CDR3 bases are TGTGCCAGTAGTCCGGGGGGGCCGGGAACCGGGGAGCTGTTTTTT.

This clone was detected a few times. The chain links TRBV29-1 to TRBJ1-2; D not resolved. The CDR3 is 12 amino acids. Germline V gene lookup returns CDR1 SQVTM and CDR2 ANQGSEA. V was pared by 2 bases and J by 3 bases, with 7 bases between. In DNA form, the CDR3 reads TGCAGCGTTGAACCCTCCGACTATGGCTACACCTTC. Its protein is CSVEPSDYGYTF.

This rearrangement joins TRBV18 to TRBJ1-2, with D perhaps TRBD1 (6 bases). The CDR3 runs to 15 residues. With 0 bases removed from V and 0 bases from J, the gap between germline ends came to 8 bases. Per germline, CDR1 KGHSH and CDR2 LQKENI. This CDR3 is CASSPPGAPNYGYTF. As DNA, the CDR3 is TGTGCCAGCTCACCACCGGGGGCCCCTAACTATGGCTACACCTTC.

V gene TRBV2 combines with J gene TRBJ2-3; 8 bases are a match to TRBD2. Trimming cost V 4 bases and J 3 bases; bases outside gene matches: 3. The CDR3 runs to 14 residues. CDR1 SNHLY and CDR2 FYNNEI come from the germline V gene. CDR3 sequence: CASSGGLVTDTQYF. The DNA for the CDR3 is TGTGCCAGCAGTGGGGGACTAGTAACAGATACGCAGTATTTT.

The V gene is TRBV18, the J gene TRBJ2-7; 9 positions match TRBD1. This CDR3 has 16 residues. V was pared by 2 bases and J by 0 bases, with 5 bases of the junction left unmatched. Germline values: CDR1 KGHSH, CDR2 LQKENI. The CDR3 protein is CASSPGGTGISYEQYF. The CDR3 DNA is TGTGCCAGCTCACCAGGAGGGACAGGGATCTCCTACGAGCAGTACTTC.

The rearrangement uses TRBV7-2 and TRBJ2-3, with 7 bases aligning to TRBD1. The CDR3 contains 15 residues. The V segment lost 1 base and the J segment 0 bases; nucleotides outside the gene matches: 1. Germline-derived CDR1 and CDR2 are SGHTA and FQGNSA. This chain's CDR3 is CASSLEGASTDTQYF. CDR3 DNA sequence: TGTGCCAGCAGCTTAGAGGGGGCCAGCACAGATACGCAGTATTTT. The entire variable domain, with the rest obtained from reference TRBV7-2 and TRBJ2-3, is as follows: GAGVSQSPSNKVTEKGKDVELRCDPISGHTALYWYRQSLGQGLEFLIYFQGNSAPDKSGLPSDRFSAERTGGSVSTLTIQRTQQEDSAVYLCASSLEGASTDTQYFGPGTRLTVL.

This sequence joins TRBV29-1 and TRBJ2-3; TRBD2 agrees at 13 bases. Looked up from germline, CDR1 is SQVTM and CDR2 is ANQGSEA. The trim removed 7 bases at V and 3 bases at J, leaving 7 bases unmatched. This CDR3 has 15 residues. The CDR3 here is CSAGTSGTQTDTQYF. The DNA for the CDR3 is TGCAGCGCAGGGACTAGCGGGACTCAAACAGATACGCAGTATTTT.

The chain links TRBV6-5 to TRBJ1-5; TRBD1 agrees at 7 bases. This CDR3 has 15 residues. Germline CDR1 reads MNHEY; CDR2 reads SVGAGI. The V segment lost 6 bases and the J segment 0 bases; nucleotides outside the gene matches: 5. CDR3: CASSPGTVSNQPQHF. The DNA for the CDR3 is TGTGCCAGCAGCCCCGGGACAGTTAGCAATCAGCCCCAGCATTTT.

V is TRBV28 and J is TRBJ1-3; no definite D call. Germline CDR1 is MDHEN and CDR2 is SYDVKM. The CDR3 consists of 14 residues. The V end was cut by 2 bases, the J end by 0 bases, with 5 bases between. As DNA, the CDR3 is TGTGCCAGCAGTTTAGCAGGCTCTGGAAACACCATATATTTT. Its translation is CASSLAGSGNTIYF.

J is TRBJ2-7 and V is TRBV28; D not certain. Germline CDR1 is MDHEN and CDR2 is SYDVKM. CDR3 size: 16 residues. With 2 bases removed from V and 0 bases from J, the gap between germline ends came to 14 bases. For the CDR3, the DNA is TGTGCCAGCAGTTTACCTAGTGCCCGAAGCTCCTACGAGCAGTACTTC. Its translation: CASSLPSARSSYEQYF. The full variable domain, rest sourced from reference TRBV28 and TRBJ2-7, is DVKVTQSSRYLVKRTGEKVFLECVQDMDHENMFWYRQDPGLGLRLIYFSYDVKMKEKGDIPEGYSVSREKKERFSLILESASTNQTSMYLCASSLPSARSSYEQYFGPGTRLTVT.

As regards this clone: Other nucleotide sequences in the sample specify the same CDR3. The chain couples TRBV19 to TRBJ1-1; the D is unclear. Trimming stripped 1 base from V and 2 bases from J, with 8 bases between. The germline gives CDR1 LNHDA, CDR2 SQIVND (reference sequence). CDR3 size: 14 residues. The CDR3 sequence: CASSIGGGNTEAFF. The CDR3 nucleotides are TGTGCCAGTAGTATAGGGGGAGGTAACACTGAAGCTTTCTTT.

This chain connects TRBV11-2 to TRBJ1-1; D unclear. Trimming pared 5 bases from V and 3 bases from J, leaving 10 bases between. The CDR3 sequence is 13 residues long. The germline V gene encodes CDR1 SGHAT and CDR2 FQNNGV. The CDR3 loop reads CASSLGLDTEAFF. The CDR3 region has the DNA TGTGCCAGCAGCCTGGGCCTGGACACTGAAGCTTTCTTT.

This clone has just a few counts. The V call is TRBV7-8, the J call TRBJ1-2; D is undetermined. The CDR3 totals 13 residues. Trimming left V 1 base short and J 4 bases short, with 7 bases between. Germline V gene data show CDR1 as SGHVS and CDR2 as FQNEAQ. The DNA for the CDR3 is TGTGCCAGCAGCTTAGTGGCTGCCTATGGCTACACCTTC. The encoded protein is CASSLVAAYGYTF.

As for this clone: The junction and the germline gene differ at one end; a read error may be behind it. The V gene is TRBV7-7, the J gene TRBJ2-3; the match to TRBD2 covers 8 bases. CDR1 is SSHAT, CDR2 FNYEAQ, per germline (reference sequence). The CDR3 runs 13 residues. CDR3 loop: CASSGGGTDTQYF. The CDR3 nucleotides read TGTGCTAGCAGCGGGGGAGGGACAGATACGCAGTATTTT.

This chain uses TRBV19 with TRBJ1-5; D not certain. The CDR3 spans 15 residues. Germline loops: CDR1 LNHDA, CDR2 SQIVND (reference sequence). Trimming removed 8 bases at V and 3 bases at J, with 17 bases between. CDR3 protein: CASASGEGYNQPQHF. The CDR3 region has the DNA TGTGCCAGTGCCTCTGGAGAGGGCTACAATCAGCCCCAGCATTTT.

The chain is built from TRBV27 and TRBJ2-7; TRBD2 might be the D (6 bases). V shed 0 bases and J shed 1 base, with 10 bases lying between them. The CDR3 is 15 amino acids. In germline, CDR1 is MNHEY, CDR2 SMNVEV (reference sequence). The CDR3 sequence is CASSLSPGVSYEQYF. The DNA for the CDR3 is TGTGCCAGCAGTTTATCGCCGGGGGTTTCCTACGAGCAGTACTTC.